This entry lists 29 T cell receptor beta chains sequenced from one sample in a study of blood T cell repertoires in COVID-19. The table came from immunoSEQ multiplex PCR; TCRdb's copy has only in-frame clones and leaves some out. The sample has about 200,000 clones, 75% to 85% seen once. The sequenced sample consisted of peripheral blood. The receptors originated from a man aged 50-59 years with active or convalescent COVID-19.

This clone was recorded only once. The chain employs TRBV12-3 or TRBV12-4 and TRBJ2-5; D unclear. The CDR3 spans 13 residues. Trimming removed 2 bases at V and 2 bases at J, with 6 bases between. The CDR3 sequence: CASSLLVQETQYF. The CDR3 nucleotides are TGTGCCAGCAGTTTATTAGTTCAAGAGACCCAGTACTTC.

This clone appeared a few times. The chain joins TRBV30 to TRBJ1-5; D is undetermined. Germline V lookup: CDR1 GTSNPN, CDR2 SVGIG (reference sequence). The CDR3 consists of 13 residues. V was cut by 4 bases and J by 4 bases, with 11 bases left in between. The CDR3 spells CAWNPGANQPQHF. The CDR3 DNA is TGTGCCTGGAACCCGGGAGCTAATCAGCCCCAGCATTTT.

The J gene is TRBJ2-3, the V gene TRBV7-2; tentatively, D is TRBD2 (6 bases). CDR1 and CDR2 (germline): SGHTA, FQGNSA. The CDR3 is made up of 16 amino acids. Trimming stripped 1 base from V and 0 bases from J, with 11 bases between. In DNA, the CDR3 is TGTGCCAGCAGCTTAGGCGGGACGTCTAGCACAGATACGCAGTATTTT. Residues: CASSLGGTSSTDTQYF.

The V gene is TRBV14, the J gene TRBJ1-1; TRBD1 aligns across 7 bases. CDR1 is SGHDN and CDR2 is FVKESK in the germline V gene. The CDR3 consists of 14 residues. V was pared by 4 bases and J by 5 bases, with 7 bases of the junction left unmatched. The CDR3 region is CASSLKGAGTEAFF. CDR3 sequence (DNA): TGTGCCAGCAGCCTAAAGGGGGCAGGGACTGAAGCTTTCTTT.

V is TRBV27 and J is TRBJ2-3; the match to TRBD2 covers 7 bases. Germline V lookup: CDR1 MNHEY, CDR2 SMNVEV (reference sequence). The CDR3 consists of 15 residues. The junction had 11 bases not matched to a gene; V was cut back by 5 bases and J by 6 bases. As DNA, the CDR3 is TGTGCCAGCAGTGGTCAGCGGGATCGGCCCGATACGCAGTATTTT. This gives the protein CASSGQRDRPDTQYF.

The V call is TRBV13, the J call TRBJ1-2, with TRBD1 matching over 9 bases. V was clipped by 4 bases and J by 6 bases; unmatched bases: 12. The CDR3 totals 16 residues. Germline V CDR1 and CDR2: PRHDT, FYEKMQ (reference sequence). In DNA form, the CDR3 reads TGTGCCAGCAGCTCATATGGACAGGGGATGAGGGATGGCTACACCTTC. This codes for CASSSYGQGMRDGYTF.

The chain employs TRBV10-3 and TRBJ1-2, with 9 nucleotides matching TRBD1. This CDR3 has 14 amino acids. Germline CDR1 ENHRY, CDR2 SYGVKD. With 2 bases clipped from V and 4 bases from J, the junction kept 2 bases outside the gene matches. In DNA, the CDR3 is TGTGCCATCAGTGAGGGGACAGGGTTCTATGGCTACACCTTC. Its protein is CAISEGTGFYGYTF.

CDR3 protein: CASSQKGISNTEAFF. The CDR3 nucleotides are TGTGCCAGCAGCCAAAAGGGGATCTCGAACACTGAAGCTTTCTTT. This chain connects TRBV16 to TRBJ1-1, with TRBD1 as a possible D gene (5 bases). Germline lookup yields CDR1 KGHSY and CDR2 FQNENV. V was pared by 2 bases and J by 1 base, with 11 bases between. The CDR3 is 15 amino acids. The whole variable domain, filled in from reference TRBV16 and TRBJ1-1, reads GEEVAQTPKHLVRGEGQKAKLYCAPIKGHSYVFWYQQVLKNEFKFLISFQNENVFDETGMPKERFSAKCLPNSPCSLEIQATKLEDSAVYFCASSQKGISNTEAFFGQGTRLTVV.

The chain uses TRBV19 and TRBJ1-5; D is unclear. V was cut by 2 bases and J by 0 bases, with 8 bases left in between. Germline values: CDR1 LNHDA, CDR2 SQIVND (reference sequence). The CDR3 totals 15 residues. The DNA for the CDR3 is TGTGCCAGTAGTATACTCAGTAATAGCAATCAGCCCCAGCATTTT. Its translation is CASSILSNSNQPQHF.

The chain links TRBV7-6 to TRBJ2-5; the match to TRBD2 covers 9 bases. Germline V lookup: CDR1 SGHVS, CDR2 FNYEAQ. The CDR3 runs to 15 residues. The J segment lost 7 bases and the V segment lost 1 base, leaving 7 bases of the junction unmatched. The CDR3 spells CASSLGGTSFGTQYF. CDR3 nucleotide sequence: TGTGCCAGCAGCTTAGGGGGGACTAGCTTCGGGACCCAGTACTTC.

The chain combines TRBV4-3 with TRBJ2-2; D uncertain. The CDR3 is made up of 15 amino acids. Germline CDR1 reads LGHNA; CDR2 reads YSLEER. V lost 0 bases to trimming and J lost 6 bases, with 11 bases between them. The chain's CDR3 is CASSQEAGISGELFF. CDR3 in DNA: TGCGCCAGCAGCCAAGAGGCAGGAATATCCGGGGAGCTGTTTTTT.

The genes are TRBV6-2 or TRBV6-3 and TRBJ2-2; D unclear. V shed 1 base and J shed 4 bases, with 4 bases lying between them. CDR1 and CDR2 from the germline V gene are MNHEY and SVGEGT. CDR3 length: 13 residues. The CDR3 protein is CASSYFGTGELFF. The CDR3 coding sequence is TGTGCCAGCAGTTACTTCGGCACCGGGGAGCTGTTTTTT.

The rearrangement uses TRBV3-1 (or the pseudogene TRBV3-2) and TRBJ1-2; D is possibly TRBD1 (6 bases). Trimming left V 2 bases short and J 5 bases short, with 15 bases between. Germline values: CDR1 LGHDT, CDR2 YNNKEL (reference sequence). The CDR3 spans 15 residues. The CDR3 reads CASSQQGRLIYGYTF. DNA of the CDR3: TGTGCCAGCAGCCAACAGGGGCGGTTGATATATGGCTACACCTTC.

V usage is TRBV3-1 (or the pseudogene TRBV3-2) and J usage is TRBJ2-7; 11 positions match TRBD2. Germline V lookup: CDR1 LGHDT, CDR2 YNNKEL (reference sequence). The CDR3 extends over 17 amino acids. The V segment lost 4 bases and the J segment 1 base; nucleotides outside the gene matches: 9. This CDR3 is CASSLGPGTSGSYEQYF. The CDR3 bases are TGTGCCAGCAGCCTAGGTCCCGGGACTAGCGGTTCCTACGAGCAGTACTTC.

V usage is TRBV18 and J usage is TRBJ1-4; 8 nucleotides agree with TRBD1. The CDR3 extends over 16 amino acids. The germline gives CDR1 KGHSH, CDR2 LQKENI. J lost 0 bases, V lost 2 bases, and 2 bases had no gene match. The CDR3 here is CASSPTQGATNEKLFF. CDR3 bases: TGTGCCAGCTCACCAACACAGGGGGCAACTAATGAAAAACTGTTTTTT.

This chain connects TRBV5-4 to TRBJ1-2; 8 nucleotides line up with TRBD1. V lost 4 bases to trimming and J lost 2 bases; unmatched junction nucleotides: 13. Germline V gives CDR1 SGHNT, CDR2 YYREEE (reference sequence). The CDR3 is made up of 17 amino acids. The CDR3 DNA reads TGTGCCAGCAGCCTAAAACAGGGGGTAAAGATAAACTATGGCTACACCTTC. Protein: CASSLKQGVKINYGYTF.

The V call is TRBV7-2, the J call TRBJ2-1; the match to TRBD2 covers 8 bases. This CDR3 contains 15 residues. Germline CDR1 SGHTA, CDR2 FQGNSA. V was clipped by 6 bases and J by 4 bases; unmatched bases: 8. The CDR3 loop reads CASSPVAGSYNEQFF. The CDR3 nucleotides read TGTGCCAGCAGTCCGGTAGCGGGGTCTTACAATGAGCAGTTCTTC.

This chain links TRBV5-4 with TRBJ2-2; D remains unclear. The germline V gene encodes CDR1 SGHNT and CDR2 YYREEE (reference sequence). The CDR3 contains 14 residues. The V gene lost 2 bases and the J gene lost 0 bases, with 5 bases spanning the gap. The CDR3 DNA follows: TGTGCCAGCAGCTTTGTTACGAACACCGGGGAGCTGTTTTTT. Translation: CASSFVTNTGELFF.

A single count supports this clone. The chain recombines TRBV19 with TRBJ2-3; the match to TRBD1 covers 11 bases. The germline V gene has CDR1 LNHDA and CDR2 SQIVND (reference sequence). The CDR3 extends over 15 amino acids. The trim removed 5 bases at V and 6 bases at J, leaving 7 bases unmatched. CDR3 in amino acids: CASSSGQGASDTQYF. The CDR3, as DNA: TGTGCCAGTAGTTCCGGACAGGGGGCATCGGATACGCAGTATTTT.

The V and J genes are TRBV13 and TRBJ2-1, with 8 bases fitting TRBD2. The CDR3 has 15 amino acids. V dropped 2 bases and J dropped 10; count of bases not matched to a gene: 10. Germline V gene lookup returns CDR1 PRHDT and CDR2 FYEKMQ (reference sequence). The CDR3 reads CASSLYGGRNKEQFF. The CDR3 DNA is TGTGCCAGCAGCTTATATGGCGGGAGGAATAAGGAGCAGTTCTTC.

J is TRBJ1-2 and V is TRBV7-2; TRBD1 aligns across 9 bases. The V gene end was trimmed by 4 bases and the J gene end by 4 bases; junction bases not matched to a gene: 7. CDR3 length: 15 amino acids. The germline CDR1 and CDR2 sequences are SGHTA and FQGNSA. In nucleotides, the CDR3 is TGTGCCAGCAGCTATACAGGGGGCAATGGCTATGGCTACACCTTC. Residues: CASSYTGGNGYGYTF.

V usage is TRBV4-1 and J usage is TRBJ2-5; 10 bases fit TRBD2. This CDR3 spans 18 amino acids. Germline CDR1 reads MGHRA; CDR2 reads YSYEKL. Trimming at V came to 2 bases and at J to 2 bases, leaving 11 bases not matched to a gene. The CDR3 sequence is CASSQIVSGGAGQETQYF. As DNA, the CDR3 is TGCGCCAGCAGCCAAATAGTCAGCGGGGGGGCGGGGCAAGAGACCCAGTACTTC.

This clone was observed a handful of times. The rearrangement uses TRBV28 and TRBJ2-7, with 8 nucleotides matching TRBD1. Trimming at V came to 4 bases and at J to 1 base, leaving 3 bases not matched to a gene. This CDR3 spans 14 amino acids. CDR1 and CDR2 (germline): MDHEN, SYDVKM. Here the CDR3 reads CASSSRDRSYEQYV. Written as DNA, the CDR3 is TGTGCCAGCAGTTCACGGGACAGGTCCTACGAGCAGTACGTC.

V gene TRBV30 combines with J gene TRBJ1-2; maybe TRBD1 (5 bases). Germline-derived CDR1 and CDR2 are GTSNPN and SVGIG (reference sequence). The CDR3 loop spans 17 amino acids. V gave up 2 bases and J gave up 4 bases, with 23 bases separating them. The CDR3 loop reads CAWSLTGKLPRGYGYTF. As DNA, the CDR3 is TGTGCCTGGAGTCTAACAGGAAAACTCCCTCGAGGCTATGGCTACACCTTC.

This clone was observed once. The chain is built from TRBV28 and TRBJ1-6, with 9 positions matching TRBD1. V lost 3 bases, J lost 5 bases, and 2 bases stayed unmatched. Germline V lookup: CDR1 MDHEN, CDR2 SYDVKM. The CDR3 covers 15 residues. The chain's CDR3 is CASSLGDRDNSPLHF. The CDR3 DNA reads TGTGCCAGCAGTTTGGGGGACAGGGATAATTCACCCCTCCACTTT.

The chain has TRBV3-1 (or the pseudogene TRBV3-2) and TRBJ2-5, with a tentative D call TRBD2 (5 bases). The V and J ends lost 0 bases and 5 bases respectively, with 7 bases between them. CDR1 and CDR2 from the germline V gene are LGHDT and YNNKEL (reference sequence). The CDR3 is 13 amino acids. CDR3 DNA: TGTGCCAGCAGCCAAGATAGGAGGGAGACCCAGTACTTC. It encodes CASSQDRRETQYF.

The table lists this clone with a few counts. The chain's CDR3 is CASSRESEDPLHF. The CDR3 nucleotides are TGTGCCAGCAGTCGGGAGTCAGAAGATCCCCTCCACTTT. This chain joins TRBV7-9 and TRBJ1-6; D uncertain. Trimming removed 6 bases from V and 13 bases from J, with 16 bases in between. This CDR3 comprises 13 residues. Germline CDR1 reads SEHNR; CDR2 reads FQNEAQ (reference sequence).

The CDR3 DNA follows: TGTGCCAGCAGCCCCCCAAGCAGGGCGTCTGGAAACACCATATATTTT. It translates to CASSPPSRASGNTIYF. This chain joins TRBV28 and TRBJ1-3; tentative D call: TRBD1 (5 bases). V lost 6 bases to trimming and J lost 1 base, with 16 bases between them. This CDR3 has 16 amino acids. The germline CDR1 and CDR2 sequences are MDHEN and SYDVKM.

V and J are TRBV19 and TRBJ1-5; 8 nucleotides align to TRBD1. The V segment lost 1 base and the J segment 3 bases; nucleotides outside the gene matches: 5. The CDR3 length is 16 residues. Per germline, CDR1 LNHDA and CDR2 SQIVND (reference sequence). CDR3 amino acids: CASSIGRDRFNQPQHF. The CDR3 nucleotides are TGTGCCAGTAGTATAGGGCGGGACAGGTTCAATCAGCCCCAGCATTTT.